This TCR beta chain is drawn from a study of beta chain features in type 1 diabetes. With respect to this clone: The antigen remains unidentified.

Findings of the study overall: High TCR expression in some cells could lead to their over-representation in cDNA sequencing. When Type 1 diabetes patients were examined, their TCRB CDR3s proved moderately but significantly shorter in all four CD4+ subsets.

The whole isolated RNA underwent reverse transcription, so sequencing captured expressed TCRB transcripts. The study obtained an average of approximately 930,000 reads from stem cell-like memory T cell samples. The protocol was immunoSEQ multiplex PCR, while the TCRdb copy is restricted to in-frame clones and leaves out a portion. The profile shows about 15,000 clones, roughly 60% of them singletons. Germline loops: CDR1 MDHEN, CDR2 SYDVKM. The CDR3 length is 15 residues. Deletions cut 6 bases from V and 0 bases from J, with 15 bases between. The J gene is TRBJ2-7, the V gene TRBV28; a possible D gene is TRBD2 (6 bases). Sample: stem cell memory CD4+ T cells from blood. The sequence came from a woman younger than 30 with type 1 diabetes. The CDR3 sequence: CASRPTLATSYEQYF. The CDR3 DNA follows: TGTGCCAGCAGACCAACTCTAGCGACCTCCTACGAGCAGTACTTC.